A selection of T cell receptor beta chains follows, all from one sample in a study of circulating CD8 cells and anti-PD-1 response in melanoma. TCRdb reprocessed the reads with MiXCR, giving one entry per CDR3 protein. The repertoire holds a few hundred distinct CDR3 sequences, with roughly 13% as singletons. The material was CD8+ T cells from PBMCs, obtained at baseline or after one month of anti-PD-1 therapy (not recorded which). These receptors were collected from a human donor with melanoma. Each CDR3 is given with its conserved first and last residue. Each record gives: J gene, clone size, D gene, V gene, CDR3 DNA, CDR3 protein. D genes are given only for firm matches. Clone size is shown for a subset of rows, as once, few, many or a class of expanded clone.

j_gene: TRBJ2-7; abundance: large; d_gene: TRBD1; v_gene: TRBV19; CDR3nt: TGTGCCAGTAGTCGGACAGGCTTTTCCTACGAGCAGTACTTC; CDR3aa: CASSRTGFSYEQYF
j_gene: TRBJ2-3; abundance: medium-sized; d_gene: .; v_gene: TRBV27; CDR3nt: TGTGCCAGCAGTTTAGGGGTCGATTTCTATACGCAGTATTTT; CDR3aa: CASSLGVDFYTQYF
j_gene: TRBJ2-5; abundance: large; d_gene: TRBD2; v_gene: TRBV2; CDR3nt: TGTGCCAGCAGTGACTATCCTAGCGGAGAGACCCAGTACTTC; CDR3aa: CASSDYPSGETQYF
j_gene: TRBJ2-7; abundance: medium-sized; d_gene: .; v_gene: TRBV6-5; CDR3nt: TGTGCCAGCAGTTTATCATCGGGGGGCTACCAAGTCTCCTACGAGCAGTACTTC; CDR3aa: CASSLSSGGYQVSYEQYF
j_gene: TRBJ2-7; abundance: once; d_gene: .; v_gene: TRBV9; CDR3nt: TGTGCCAGCAGCGTATCGTCGGGCTACGAGCAGTACTTC; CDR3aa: CASSVSSGYEQYF
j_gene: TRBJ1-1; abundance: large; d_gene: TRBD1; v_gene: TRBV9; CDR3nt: TGTGCCAGCAGCGCAAACCCGGCTAGACAGGGGGTGAACACTGAAGCTTTCTTT; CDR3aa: CASSANPARQGVNTEAFF
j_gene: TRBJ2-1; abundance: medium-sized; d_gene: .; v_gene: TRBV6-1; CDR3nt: TGTGCCAGCGGTGGGGGGGACACCTACAATGAGCAGTTCTTC; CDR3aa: CASGGGDTYNEQFF
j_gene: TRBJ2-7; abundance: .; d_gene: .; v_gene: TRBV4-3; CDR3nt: TGCGCCAGCAGCCACCGGACTGACTCCTACGAGCAGTACTTC; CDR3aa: CASSHRTDSYEQYF
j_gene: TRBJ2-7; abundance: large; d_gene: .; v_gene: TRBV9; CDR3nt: TGTGCCAGCAGCGTAGGTGACAGTGGGGCCTACGAGCAGTACTTC; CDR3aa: CASSVGDSGAYEQYF
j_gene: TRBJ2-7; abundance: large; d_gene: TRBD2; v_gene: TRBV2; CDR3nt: TGTGCTACCTTCCGGGGGGTAGGCGCGGCTGAGCAGTACTTC; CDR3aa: CATFRGVGAAEQYF
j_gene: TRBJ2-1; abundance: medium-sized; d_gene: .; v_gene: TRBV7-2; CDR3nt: TGTGCCAGCAGCTTAAGCCCGAGGTACAATGAGCAGTTCTTC; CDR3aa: CASSLSPRYNEQFF
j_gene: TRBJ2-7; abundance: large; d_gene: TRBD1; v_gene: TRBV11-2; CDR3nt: TGTGCCAGCAGCCCCCCGGGACAGGGGTTGGGCGAGCAGTACTTC; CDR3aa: CASSPPGQGLGEQYF
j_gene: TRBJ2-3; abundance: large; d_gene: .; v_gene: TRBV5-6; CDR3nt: TGTGCCAGCAGCTTTGGGGCTATGGGGGCGACAGATACGCAGTATTTT; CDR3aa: CASSFGAMGATDTQYF
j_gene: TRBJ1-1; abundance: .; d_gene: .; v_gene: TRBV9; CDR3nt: TGTGCCAGCAGCGCCACGGGACGCCCTCCCGGCGGAGCTTTCTTT; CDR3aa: CASSATGRPPGGAFF
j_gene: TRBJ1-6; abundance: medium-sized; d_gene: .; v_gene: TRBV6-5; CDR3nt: TGTGCCAGCAGTTACTCGGACCTTAGGCATTCACCCCTCCACTTT; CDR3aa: CASSYSDLRHSPLHF
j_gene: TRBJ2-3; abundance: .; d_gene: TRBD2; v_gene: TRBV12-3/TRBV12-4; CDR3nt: TGTGCCAGCAGTCTCCCTAGCGGGGGGGCAGGAGCAGATACGCAGTATTTT; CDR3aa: CASSLPSGGAGADTQYF
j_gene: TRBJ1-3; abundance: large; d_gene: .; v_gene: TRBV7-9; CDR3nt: TGTGCCAGCAGCTTCGCAGGGGCCCAGGGAAACACCATATATTTT; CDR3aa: CASSFAGAQGNTIYF
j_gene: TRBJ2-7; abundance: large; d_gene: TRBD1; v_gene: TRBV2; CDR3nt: TGTGCCAGCAGCGGCACCTTGGGACAGAAGTCCTACGAGCAGTACTTC; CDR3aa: CASSGTLGQKSYEQYF
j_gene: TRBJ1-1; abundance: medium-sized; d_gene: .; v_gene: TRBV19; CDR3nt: TGTGCCAGTAGTATTATGACTGAAGCTTTCTTT; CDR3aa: CASSIMTEAFF
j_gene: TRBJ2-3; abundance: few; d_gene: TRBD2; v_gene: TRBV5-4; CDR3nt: TGTGCCAGCAGCTTGGGACTAGCGGGCGTACTAACAGATACGCAGTATTTT; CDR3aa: CASSLGLAGVLTDTQYF
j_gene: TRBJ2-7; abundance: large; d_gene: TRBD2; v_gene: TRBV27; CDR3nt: TGTGCCAGCAGTTGGGGGACTAGCGGGGTGTACGAGCAGTACTTC; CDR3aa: CASSWGTSGVYEQYF
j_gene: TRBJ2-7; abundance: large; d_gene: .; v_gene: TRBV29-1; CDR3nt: TGCAGCGTTTGGGCAGGGGACACGGAGCAGTACTTC; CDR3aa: CSVWAGDTEQYF
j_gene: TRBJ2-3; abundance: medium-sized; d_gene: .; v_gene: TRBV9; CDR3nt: TGTGCCAGCAGCGCCTGGACTCAAAATACGCAGTATTTT; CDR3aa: CASSAWTQNTQYF
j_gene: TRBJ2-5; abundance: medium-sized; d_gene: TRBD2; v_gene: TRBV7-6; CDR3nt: TGTGCCAGCAGTCTTGGGGGGGGTCAAGAGACCCAGTACTTC; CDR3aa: CASSLGGGQETQYF
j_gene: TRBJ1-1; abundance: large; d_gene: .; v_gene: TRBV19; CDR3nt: TGTGCCAGCTGCTTACAGGGTGCGGTCACTGAAGCTTTCTTT; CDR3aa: CASCLQGAVTEAFF
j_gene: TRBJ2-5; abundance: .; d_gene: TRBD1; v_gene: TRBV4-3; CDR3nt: TGCGCCAACAGCCAAGATCTCGGTAGGGGGCTGGAAGAGACCCAGTACTTC; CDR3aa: CANSQDLGRGLEETQYF
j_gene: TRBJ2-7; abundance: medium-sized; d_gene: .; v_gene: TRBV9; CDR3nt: TGTGCCAGCAGCGTAGTTCCCTCCTACGAGCAGTACTTC; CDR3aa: CASSVVPSYEQYF
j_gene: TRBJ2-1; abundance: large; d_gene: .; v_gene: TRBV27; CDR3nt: TGTGCCAGCAGCCCCCGGATCCCCTACAATGAGCAGTTCTTC; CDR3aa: CASSPRIPYNEQFF
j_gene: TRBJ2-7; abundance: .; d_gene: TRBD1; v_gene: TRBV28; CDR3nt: TGTGCCAGCGAAACCCAACCTCGGGGACAGGGAAGTTACGAGCAGTACTTC; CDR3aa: CASETQPRGQGSYEQYF
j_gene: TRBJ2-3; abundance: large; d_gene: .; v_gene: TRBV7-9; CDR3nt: TGTGCCAGCAGCTTAAGTCAGTCCACAGATACGCAGTATTTT; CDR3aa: CASSLSQSTDTQYF
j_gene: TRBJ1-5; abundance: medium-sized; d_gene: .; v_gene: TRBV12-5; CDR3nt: TGTGCTAGTGGTTTGAAGGACAGACAAAATCAGCCCCAGCATTTT; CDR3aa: CASGLKDRQNQPQHF
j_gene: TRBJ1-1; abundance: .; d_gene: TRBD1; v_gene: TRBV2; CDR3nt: TGTGCCAGTAGTGAACCCCACAGGGGAGACACTGAAGCTCTCTTT; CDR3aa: CASSEPHRGDTEALF
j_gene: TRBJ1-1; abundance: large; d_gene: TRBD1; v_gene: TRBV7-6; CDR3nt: TGTGCCAGCAGCCCAGGGACAGGGGGGCGTGAAGCTTTCTTT; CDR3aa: CASSPGTGGREAFF
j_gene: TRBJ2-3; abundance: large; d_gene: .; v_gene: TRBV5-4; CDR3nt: TGTGCCAGCAGCTTGGGCCGGACTAGCACAGATACGCAGTATTTT; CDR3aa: CASSLGRTSTDTQYF
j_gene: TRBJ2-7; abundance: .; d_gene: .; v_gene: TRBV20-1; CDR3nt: TGCAGTGCTGGGGAGCACTACGAGCAGTACTTC; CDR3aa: CSAGEHYEQYF
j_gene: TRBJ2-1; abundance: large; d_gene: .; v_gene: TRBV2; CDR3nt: TGTGCCAGCAACAGCTTGATTGAGCAGTTCTTC; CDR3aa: CASNSLIEQFF
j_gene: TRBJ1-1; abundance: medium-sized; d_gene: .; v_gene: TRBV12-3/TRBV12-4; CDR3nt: TGTGCCAGCAGTTCCTGGGGCACTGAAGCTTTCTTT; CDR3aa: CASSSWGTEAFF
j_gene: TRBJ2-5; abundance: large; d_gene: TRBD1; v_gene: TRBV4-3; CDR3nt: TGCGCCAGCAGCCAAGATCTCGGCAGGGGGCTGGAAGAGACCCAGTACTTC; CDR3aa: CASSQDLGRGLEETQYF
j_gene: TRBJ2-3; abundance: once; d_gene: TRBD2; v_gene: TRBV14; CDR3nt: TGTGCCAGCAGCCTTCGAATTACTAGCGGGATTTTCACAGATACGCAGTATTTT; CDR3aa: CASSLRITSGIFTDTQYF
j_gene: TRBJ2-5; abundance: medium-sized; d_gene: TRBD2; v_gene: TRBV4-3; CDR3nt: TGCGCCAGCAGCCAAGAGTTCCCACTAGCGGGGGCGTCGCAAGAGACCCAGTACTTC; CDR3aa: CASSQEFPLAGASQETQYF
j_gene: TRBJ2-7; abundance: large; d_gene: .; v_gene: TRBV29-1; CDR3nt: TGCAGCGTTGCCCAGGTTGACTACGAGCAGTACTTC; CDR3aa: CSVAQVDYEQYF
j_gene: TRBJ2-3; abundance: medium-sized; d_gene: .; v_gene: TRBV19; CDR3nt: TGTGCCAGTAGTATCTGGGGCACAGATACGCAGTATTTT; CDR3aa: CASSIWGTDTQYF
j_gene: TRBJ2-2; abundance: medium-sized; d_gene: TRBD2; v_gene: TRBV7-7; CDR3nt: TGTGCCAGCAGCCTTTCCCCGGGAGGGGGTACCGGGGAGCTGTTTTTT; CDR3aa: CASSLSPGGGTGELFF
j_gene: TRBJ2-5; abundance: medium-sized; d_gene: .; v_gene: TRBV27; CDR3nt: TGTGCCAGCAGTTACTCCGGGTCCCGGGTTGAGACCCAGTACTTC; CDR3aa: CASSYSGSRVETQYF
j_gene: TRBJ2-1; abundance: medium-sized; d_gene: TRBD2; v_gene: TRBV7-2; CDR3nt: TGTGCCAGCACCCCCCCCGGGGGGGAATACAATGAGCAGTTCTTC; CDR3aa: CASTPPGGEYNEQFF
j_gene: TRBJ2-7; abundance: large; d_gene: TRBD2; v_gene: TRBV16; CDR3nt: TGTGCCAGCAGCCTAGGGACTAGCGGGCCCCAATGGTACTTC; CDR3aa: CASSLGTSGPQWYF
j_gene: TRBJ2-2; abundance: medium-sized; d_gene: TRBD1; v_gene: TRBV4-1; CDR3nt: TGCGCCAGCAGCCTTACTCCCGGGACAGCGAACACCGGGGAGCTGTTTTTT; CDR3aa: CASSLTPGTANTGELFF
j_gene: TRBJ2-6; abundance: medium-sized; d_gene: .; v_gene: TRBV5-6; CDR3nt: TGTGCCAGCAGCTTTGGGGACACTGGGGCCAACGTCCTGACTTTC; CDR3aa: CASSFGDTGANVLTF
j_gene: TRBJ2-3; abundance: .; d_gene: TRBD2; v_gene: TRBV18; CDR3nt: TGTGCCAGCTCACCACCGACACTAGCGGGCACAGATACGCAGTATTTT; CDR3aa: CASSPPTLAGTDTQYF
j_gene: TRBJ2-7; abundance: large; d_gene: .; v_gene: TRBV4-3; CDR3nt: TGCGCCAGCAGCCGATCTCTTTGGGCAGGGAAGAACTACGAGCAGTACTTC; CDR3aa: CASSRSLWAGKNYEQYF
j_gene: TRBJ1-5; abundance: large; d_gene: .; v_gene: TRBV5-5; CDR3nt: TGTGCCAGCAGTGAATTAGTCGGTAGCAATCAGCCCCAGCATTTT; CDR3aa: CASSELVGSNQPQHF
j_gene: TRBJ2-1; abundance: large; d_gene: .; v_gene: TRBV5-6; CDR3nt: TGTGCCAGCAGTGGGAATGAGCAGTTCTTC; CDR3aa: CASSGNEQFF
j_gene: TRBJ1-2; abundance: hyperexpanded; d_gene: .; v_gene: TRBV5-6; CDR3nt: TGTGCCAGCAGCTTGGAAGTTGGCAGCGAGACCTATGGCTACACCTTC; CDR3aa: CASSLEVGSETYGYTF